A single sample gave rise to the 28 T cell receptor beta chains below, sequenced in a study of blood T cell repertoires in COVID-19 (TCRdb year 2020). The receptor library was made with the immunoSEQ multiplex PCR assay. The immuneACCESS repertoire file appears here via TCRdb, limited to in-frame rearrangements. These files lack a portion of the clones; in checked studies, under half of the deficit traces to unresolved V genes, and the cause of the others is not known. The sample table contains about 380,000 clones; only one count was recorded for 70% to 90% of them. Roughly 1.2% of the sample is in the top ten clones. The sample consisted of PBMCs or T cells enriched from blood (not recorded which). The receptors here all came from a woman younger than 30 who had recovered from COVID-19.

This clone has just one count. The chain's CDR3 is CATSTDKYQETQYF. CDR3 nucleotide sequence: TGTGCCACTTCAACAGACAAGTACCAAGAGACCCAGTACTTC. The chain employs TRBV10-3 and TRBJ2-5; no definite D call. Trimming cost V 10 bases and J 0 bases, with 15 bases left between them. Germline V gene lookup returns CDR1 ENHRY and CDR2 SYGVKD. This CDR3 has 14 amino acids.

In this sample, this clone turned up a few times. The V and J genes are TRBV29-1 and TRBJ1-2; 9 bases align to TRBD1. The CDR3 totals 14 residues. The ends lost 4 bases at V and 8 bases at J; junction bases unmatched: 11. Germline loops: CDR1 SQVTM, CDR2 ANQGSEA. The CDR3 loop reads CSVGAGTGTEGYTF. CDR3 DNA sequence: TGCAGCGTTGGGGCCGGGACAGGGACGGAGGGCTACACCTTC.

The genes are TRBV24-1 and TRBJ1-1, with TRBD1 matching 8 bases. The germline gives CDR1 KGHDR, CDR2 SFDVKD. V was pared by 2 bases and J by 11 bases, with 3 bases of the junction left unmatched. The CDR3 has 12 residues. Here the CDR3 reads CATSDSTGGAFF. The CDR3 DNA reads TGTGCCACCAGTGATTCCACAGGGGGTGCTTTCTTT.

The genes are TRBV5-1 and TRBJ2-3, with 8 bases fitting TRBD1. The CDR3 consists of 13 residues. The V gene end was trimmed by 7 bases and the J gene end by 3 bases; junction bases not matched to a gene: 4. Germline V gives CDR1 SGHRS, CDR2 YFSETQ. The CDR3: CASYQGATDTQYF. CDR3 DNA sequence: TGCGCCAGCTACCAGGGGGCTACAGATACGCAGTATTTT. Filled out from reference TRBV5-1 and TRBJ2-3, the complete variable domain reads KAGVTQTPRYLIKTRGQQVTLSCSPISGHRSVSWYQQTPGQGLQFLFEYFSETQRNKGNFPGRFSGRQFSNSRSEMNVSTLELGDSALYLCASYQGATDTQYFGPGTRLTVL.

This clone was counted a few times. The chain couples TRBV5-6 to TRBJ1-2; 7 nucleotides match TRBD1. V lost 2 bases to trimming and J lost 7 bases; unmatched junction nucleotides: 2. The CDR3 runs to 12 residues. Per germline, CDR1 SGHDT and CDR2 YYEEEE. CDR3 in DNA: TGTGCCAGCAGCTTACCAGGGGGTGGCTACACCTTC. It codes for CASSLPGGGYTF.

V usage is TRBV30 and J usage is TRBJ2-5; D is uncertain. The CDR3 length is 15 residues. V was clipped by 1 base and J by 2 bases, with 14 bases between them. Germline lookup yields CDR1 GTSNPN and CDR2 SVGIG (reference sequence). CDR3 in DNA: TGTGCCTGGAGTGAAAGGTCGGGTATTCAAGAGACCCAGTACTTC. Translating it yields CAWSERSGIQETQYF.

V is TRBV5-6 and J is TRBJ1-4, with 7 positions matching TRBD1. The V gene's germline CDR1 is SGHDT and CDR2 YYEEEE. V trimming: 4 bases; J trimming: 6 bases; junction bases outside the gene matches: 12. The CDR3 length is 16 residues. The chain's CDR3 is CASSLVPTGAHEKLFF. The CDR3, as DNA: TGTGCCAGCAGCCTGGTACCCACAGGGGCTCATGAAAAACTGTTTTTT.

The rearrangement uses TRBV7-9 and TRBJ2-4; D might be TRBD2 (5 bases). Trimming cost V 5 bases and J 1 base, with 18 bases left between them. This CDR3 spans 17 amino acids. CDR1 and CDR2 from the germline V gene are SEHNR and FQNEAQ (reference sequence). The CDR3 DNA reads as TGTGCCAGCAGCCCAGAGTCCGGGGTGACGGCCAAAAACATTCAGTACTTC. Translation gives CASSPESGVTAKNIQYF.

CDR3 DNA sequence: TGTGCCAGTACCGAAAGTGAGTTTGATAGCAATCAGCCCCAGCATTTT. This translates into CASTESEFDSNQPQHF. The chain recombines TRBV19 with TRBJ1-5, with no clear D. Germline CDR1 and CDR2: LNHDA and SQIVND (reference sequence). This CDR3 is built from 16 residues. Trimming stripped 7 bases from V and 0 bases from J, with 16 bases between.

In DNA form, the CDR3 reads TGTGCCAGCAGCCCCCCAACACAGTTCCCGATGACTGAAGCTTTCTTT. As protein: CASSPPTQFPMTEAFF. V usage is TRBV7-9 and J usage is TRBJ1-1; no reliable D call. Per the germline V gene, CDR1 is SEHNR and CDR2 is FQNEAQ (reference sequence). This CDR3 has 16 residues. The germline V and J ends were trimmed by 5 bases and 5 bases, with 21 bases remaining between them.

This sequence joins TRBV12-3 or TRBV12-4 and TRBJ1-2; TRBD1 is a possible D gene (5 bases). The CDR3 runs to 13 residues. The V and J ends lost 8 bases and 7 bases respectively, with 17 bases between them. In DNA form, the CDR3 reads TGTGCCAGCGTGCCGGGGGTGGCCTCTGGCTACACCTTC. Translating it yields CASVPGVASGYTF.

This chain connects TRBV12-5 to TRBJ2-7, with TRBD2 as a possible D gene (6 bases). The germline CDR1 and CDR2 sequences are LGHNT and FRNRAP. V lost 0 bases and J 6 bases, leaving 9 bases between the germline ends. This CDR3 has 13 residues. DNA for the CDR3: TGTGCTAGTGGTTTGGTTGTGGGAGGCGAGCAGTACTTC. Translating gives CASGLVVGGEQYF.

This CDR3 reads CASSDRGRFGYTF. In nucleotides, the CDR3 is TGTGCCAGCAGTGACAGGGGGCGATTCGGCTACACCTTC. The chain recombines TRBV6-1 with TRBJ1-2; the match to TRBD1 covers 8 bases. The CDR3 spans 13 residues. V lost 3 bases to trimming and J lost 8 bases; unmatched junction nucleotides: 5. Germline V gives CDR1 MNHNS, CDR2 SASEGT.

The gene calls are TRBV6-2 or TRBV6-3 and TRBJ1-1, with a possible D match to TRBD1 (5 bases). The CDR3 spans 15 residues. From germline, CDR1 is MNHEY and CDR2 SVGEGT. Trimming took off 2 bases at V and 3 bases at J, with 13 bases between the two ends. Written as DNA, the CDR3 is TGTGCCAGCAGTTACCCGCCCGGCAGGGACACTGAAGCTTTCTTT. Protein: CASSYPPGRDTEAFF.

The rearrangement links TRBV6-5 to TRBJ2-3, with 7 bases identical to TRBD2. Unmatched junction bases numbered 9, after V lost 4 bases and J lost 2 bases. The CDR3 runs 16 residues. Germline assignment: CDR1 MNHEY and CDR2 SVGAGI. CDR3 amino acids: CASSLRGDQDTDTQYF. Here the CDR3 DNA reads TGTGCCAGCAGTTTACGGGGGGACCAGGACACAGATACGCAGTATTTT.

In this sample, this clone turned up a few times. The chain is built from TRBV6-1 and TRBJ1-1; no firm D call. Germline CDR1 MNHNS, CDR2 SASEGT. The CDR3 contains 14 residues. The V gene lost 2 bases and the J gene lost 8 bases, with 15 bases spanning the gap. Here the CDR3 DNA reads TGTGCCAGCAGTGAATTGGGCGGGCCTGGCGAAGCTTTCTTT. Residues: CASSELGGPGEAFF.

This rearrangement joins TRBV29-1 to TRBJ2-1; D is possibly TRBD2 (6 bases). The CDR3 totals 15 residues. Per germline, CDR1 SQVTM and CDR2 ANQGSEA. Trimming took off 5 bases at V and 5 bases at J, with 19 bases between the two ends. The CDR3 spells CSVLGGAPKNNEQFF. CDR3 DNA sequence: TGCAGCGTTTTAGGAGGGGCACCCAAAAACAATGAGCAGTTCTTC.

The rearrangement joins TRBV5-1 to TRBJ2-5, with 8 positions matching TRBD1. Per germline, CDR1 SGHRS and CDR2 YFSETQ. V lost 1 base and J lost 4; bases outside the gene matches: 6. CDR3 length: 15 amino acids. The CDR3 DNA sequence: TGCGCCAGCAGCTTGCGGCCAGGGGGCGGAGAGACCCAGTACTTC. Its translation is CASSLRPGGGETQYF.

The chain combines TRBV9 with TRBJ2-1; TRBD2 aligns across 11 bases. Unmatched junction bases numbered 5, after V lost 3 bases and J lost 6 bases. The CDR3 consists of 15 residues. Germline CDR1 reads SGDLS; CDR2 reads YYNGEE. The DNA for the CDR3 is TGTGCCAGCAGCGATAGCGGGGGGGCAAGCAATGAGCAGTTCTTC. Translated: CASSDSGGASNEQFF.

V is TRBV6-5 and J is TRBJ1-2; a possible D gene is TRBD1 (6 bases). From germline, CDR1 is MNHEY and CDR2 SVGAGI. V was trimmed by 7 bases and J by 4 bases, leaving 13 bases between them. The CDR3 is 13 amino acids. CDR3 sequence: CASTRGQAYGYTF. CDR3 DNA sequence: TGTGCCAGCACCCGGGGACAAGCCTATGGCTACACCTTC.

V gene TRBV6-1 combines with J gene TRBJ2-3, with 9 positions matching TRBD1. Germline CDR1 MNHNS, CDR2 SASEGT. Trimming took 0 bases from V and 1 from J; bases not matched to a gene: 2. The CDR3 loop spans 16 amino acids. CDR3 in DNA: TGTGCCAGCAGTGAAGCGGGACAGGGTCGCACAGATACGCAGTATTTT. It specifies CASSEAGQGRTDTQYF.

The chain employs TRBV19 and TRBJ1-5; 7 nucleotides match TRBD1. The junction had 4 bases not matched to a gene; V was cut back by 4 bases and J by 4 bases. This CDR3 spans 14 amino acids. Per the germline V gene, CDR1 is LNHDA and CDR2 is SQIVND (reference sequence). The CDR3 is CASSNWTGNQPQHF. CDR3 bases: TGTGCCAGTAGTAATTGGACAGGAAATCAGCCCCAGCATTTT.

This clone has a single count. The V and J genes are TRBV4-2 and TRBJ1-5, with D tentatively TRBD1 (5 bases). V lost 0 bases, J lost 0 bases, and 12 bases lay in between. The CDR3 totals 17 residues. Germline loops: CDR1 LGHNA, CDR2 YNFKEQ. In DNA form, the CDR3 reads TGTGCCAGCAGCCAAGATTTCAGGGAACTTAGCAATCAGCCCCAGCATTTT. Protein: CASSQDFRELSNQPQHF.

The chain joins TRBV5-1 to TRBJ2-5, with 9 bases that match TRBD1. Germline-derived CDR1 and CDR2 are SGHRS and YFSETQ. This CDR3 has 16 residues. With V trimmed by 4 bases and J by 2 bases, 9 bases remained unmatched. Here the CDR3 reads CASSRTGGREQETQYF. The CDR3 region has the DNA TGCGCCAGCAGCCGTACAGGGGGCCGGGAGCAAGAGACCCAGTACTTC.

The chain links TRBV13 to TRBJ2-1; D gene ambiguous. The ends were cut back, 0 bases at V and 8 bases at J, with 8 bases in the middle. CDR1 is PRHDT and CDR2 is FYEKMQ in the germline V gene (reference sequence). The CDR3 has 13 amino acids. Written as DNA, the CDR3 is TGTGCCAGCAGCTTAGGGGCCAGTGATGAGCAGTTCTTC. The encoded protein is CASSLGASDEQFF.

This clone was seen a single time. The chain links TRBV5-1 to TRBJ2-6, with 9 bases fitting TRBD1. Unmatched junction bases numbered 7, after V lost 2 bases and J lost 1 base. This CDR3 region has 18 residues. The germline V gene has CDR1 SGHRS and CDR2 YFSETQ. CDR3 DNA sequence: TGCGCCAGCAGCTTCTCCGGGACAGGGATTTCTGGGGCCAACGTCCTGACTTTC. The encoded protein is CASSFSGTGISGANVLTF.

Comment on this clone: Relative to the germline gene, one junction end is altered; a read error may explain this. V and J are TRBV6-4 and TRBJ2-1, with a weak D call TRBD2 (5 bases). The germline V gene encodes CDR1 MRHNA and CDR2 SNTAGT. CDR3 length: 15 residues. The CDR3: CASSEFPSSYSEQFF. CDR3 DNA: TGTGCCAGCAGCGAATTCCCTAGCTCCTACAGTGAGCAGTTCTTC.

The V gene is TRBV9, the J gene TRBJ1-3; D is possibly TRBD1 (6 bases). The germline CDR1 and CDR2 sequences are SGDLS and YYNGEE. The V end was cut by 3 bases, the J end by 4 bases, with 17 bases between. The CDR3 contains 16 residues. CDR3 loop: CASSAQPAGVGNTIYF. The DNA for the CDR3 is TGTGCCAGCAGCGCCCAACCCGCAGGGGTAGGAAACACCATATATTTT.